This T cell receptor (beta chain) was captured by sequencing in a study of OX40 agonist ivuxolimab in advanced cancers. Overall study: Patients were given ivuxolimab, an antibody that agonizes OX40 (CD134). Past anti-PD-1, anti-PD-L1 or anti-CTLA-4 therapy was accepted, and 40% had received some. Findings of the study overall: Clones of CD4+ and CD8+ blood T cells grew by week 6 at doses of 0.1 to 3.0 mg/kg.

This CDR3 region has 13 residues. CDR1 is SGHVS, CDR2 FNYEAQ, per germline. Trimming cost V 5 bases and J 4 bases, with 11 bases left between them. Sequencing used immunoSEQ multiplex PCR; TCRdb keeps in-frame clones, though not all of them. The data show some 16,000 clones, over 70% seen once. In regard to this clone: Its antigen is not identified.

Cycle 7 day 1, cycle 4 day 1, and baseline were the timepoints at which blood was sampled. V usage is TRBV7-6 and J usage is TRBJ1-2; D remains unclear. The TCR originated in an adult with an advanced solid tumor such as melanoma, head and neck, liver or kidney cancer. The material was CD4+ or CD8+ T cells sorted from blood, obtained in a trial of the OX40 agonist ivuxolimab. CDR3 coding DNA: TGTGCCAGCAGCATTCGAAAGACCTATGGCTACACCTTC. Amino acids: CASSIRKTYGYTF.